Each of the 7 T cell receptor beta chains below was sequenced from the same sample in a study of CD8 T cells in Susac syndrome. RNA totalling about 0.5 to 1 ug underwent reverse transcription with random hexamers. TCRdb passed the immunoSEQ multiplex PCR reads through MiXCR, listing each CDR3 protein once. The repertoire includes around 190,000 distinct CDR3 sequences, roughly 92% of them detected once, and 0.12% sits in the top ten. The sequencing sample was made of CD4+ T cells from PBMCs. These receptor sequences come from a human donor with Susac syndrome.

This clonotype was counted once. This sequence joins TRBV27 and TRBJ2-5, with TRBD2 matching over 9 bases. The CDR3 totals 15 residues. Per the germline V gene, CDR1 is MNHEY and CDR2 is SMNVEV (reference sequence). Trimming took 4 bases from V and 5 from J; bases not matched to a gene: 8. CDR3 protein: CASSSTAGGRETQYF. CDR3 nucleotides: TGTGCCAGCAGTTCCACGGCGGGGGGGCGTGAGACCCAGTACTTC.

The chain recombines TRBV7-9 with TRBJ2-1; TRBD1 agrees at 8 bases. V shed 5 bases and J 6 bases; nucleotides not matched to a gene: 9. The V gene's germline CDR1 is SEHNR and CDR2 FQNEAQ (reference sequence). There are 15 residues in the CDR3. The CDR3 spells CASSTGTGFVNEQFF. The CDR3 nucleotides are TGTGCCAGCAGCACCGGGACAGGTTTTGTCAATGAGCAGTTCTTC.

V gene TRBV7-2 combines with J gene TRBJ2-7; 9 nucleotides match TRBD1. V lost 5 bases and J lost 0; bases outside the gene matches: 5. This CDR3 is built from 15 residues. From germline, CDR1 is SGHTA and CDR2 FQGNSA. The CDR3 spells CASSIQGASSYEQYF. DNA for the CDR3: TGTGCCAGCAGCATACAGGGGGCAAGCTCCTACGAGCAGTACTTC.

This chain connects TRBV29-1 to TRBJ1-4, with D perhaps matching TRBD1 (5 bases). The CDR3 is made up of 13 amino acids. CDR1 and CDR2 (germline): SQVTM, ANQGSEA. The V and J ends lost 4 bases and 8 bases respectively, with 14 bases between them. CDR3 amino acids: CSVGATVQEKLFF. The CDR3 DNA is TGCAGCGTTGGAGCGACAGTGCAGGAAAAACTGTTTTTT.

This chain uses TRBV18 with TRBJ1-4, with TRBD1 as a possible D gene (5 bases). CDR1 and CDR2 (germline): KGHSH, LQKENI. Deletions cut 5 bases from V and 4 bases from J, with 11 bases between. The CDR3 runs to 14 residues. Here the CDR3 reads CASSIGTRNEKLFF. CDR3 DNA: TGTGCCAGCTCAATCGGGACCCGTAATGAAAAACTGTTTTTT.

The rearrangement links TRBV7-9 to TRBJ1-1, with TRBD1 matching over 7 bases. CDR1 is SEHNR and CDR2 is FQNEAQ in the germline V gene (reference sequence). The CDR3 is 12 residues long. V dropped 2 bases and J dropped 6; count of bases not matched to a gene: 0. The CDR3 nucleotides are TGTGCCAGCAGCTTAACAGGGGCTGAAGCTTTCTTT. Protein product: CASSLTGAEAFF.

The rearrangement uses TRBV14 and TRBJ1-4; unclear D gene. The ends were cut back, 3 bases at V and 7 bases at J, with 9 bases in the middle. The CDR3 runs to 13 residues. Looked up from germline, CDR1 is SGHDN and CDR2 is FVKESK. This CDR3 reads CASSQVYSEKLFF. In DNA, the CDR3 is TGTGCCAGCAGCCAGGTCTACAGTGAAAAACTGTTTTTT.